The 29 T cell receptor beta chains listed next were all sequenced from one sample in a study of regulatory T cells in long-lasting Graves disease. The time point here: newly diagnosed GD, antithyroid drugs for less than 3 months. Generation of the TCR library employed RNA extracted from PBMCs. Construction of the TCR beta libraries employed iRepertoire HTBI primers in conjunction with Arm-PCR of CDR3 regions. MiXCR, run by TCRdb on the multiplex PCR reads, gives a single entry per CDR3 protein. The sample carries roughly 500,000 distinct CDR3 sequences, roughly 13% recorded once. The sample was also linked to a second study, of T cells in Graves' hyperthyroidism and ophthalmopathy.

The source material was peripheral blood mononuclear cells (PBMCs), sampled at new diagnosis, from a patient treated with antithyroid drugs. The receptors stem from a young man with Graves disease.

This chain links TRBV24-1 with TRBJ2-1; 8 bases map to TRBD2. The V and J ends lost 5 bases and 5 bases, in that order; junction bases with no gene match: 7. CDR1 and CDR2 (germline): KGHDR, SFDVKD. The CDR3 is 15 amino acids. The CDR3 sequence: CATSGDISGNNEQFF. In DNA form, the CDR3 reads TGTGCCACCAGTGGGGATATTAGCGGGAACAATGAGCAGTTCTTC.

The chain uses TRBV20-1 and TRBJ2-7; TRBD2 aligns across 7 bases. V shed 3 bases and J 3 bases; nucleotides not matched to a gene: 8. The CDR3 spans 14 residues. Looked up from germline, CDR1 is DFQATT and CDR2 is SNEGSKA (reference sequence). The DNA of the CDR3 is TGCAGTGCTAGCCCCGGGAGGATTGACTACGAGCAGTACTTC. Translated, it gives CSASPGRIDYEQYF.

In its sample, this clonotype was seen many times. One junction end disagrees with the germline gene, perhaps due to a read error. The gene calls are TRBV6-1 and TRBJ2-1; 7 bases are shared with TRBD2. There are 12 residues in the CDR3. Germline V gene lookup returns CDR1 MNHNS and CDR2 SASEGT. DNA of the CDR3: TGTGCCAGCAGTCGCGAGCGGGATGAGCAGTTCTTT. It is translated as CASSRERDEQFF.

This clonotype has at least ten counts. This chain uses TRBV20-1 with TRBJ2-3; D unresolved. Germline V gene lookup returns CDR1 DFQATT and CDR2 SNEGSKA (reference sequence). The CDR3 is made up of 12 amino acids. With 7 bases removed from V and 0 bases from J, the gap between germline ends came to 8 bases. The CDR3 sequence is CSEETSTDTQYF. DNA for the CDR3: TGCAGTGAGGAAACTAGCACAGATACGCAGTATTTT.

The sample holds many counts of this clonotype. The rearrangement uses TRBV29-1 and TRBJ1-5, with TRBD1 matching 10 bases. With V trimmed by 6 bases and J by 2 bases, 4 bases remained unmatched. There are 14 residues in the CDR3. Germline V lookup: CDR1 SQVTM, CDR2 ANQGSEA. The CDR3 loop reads CSVKDRGGNQPQHF. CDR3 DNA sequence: TGCAGCGTCAAGGACAGGGGGGGCAATCAGCCCCAGCATTTT. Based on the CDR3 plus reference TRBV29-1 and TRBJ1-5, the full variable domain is SAVISQKPSRDICQRGTSLTIQCQVDSQVTMMFWYRQQPGQSLTLIATANQGSEATYESGFVIDKFPISRPNLTFSTLTVSNMSPEDSSIYLCSVKDRGGNQPQHFGDGTRLSIL.

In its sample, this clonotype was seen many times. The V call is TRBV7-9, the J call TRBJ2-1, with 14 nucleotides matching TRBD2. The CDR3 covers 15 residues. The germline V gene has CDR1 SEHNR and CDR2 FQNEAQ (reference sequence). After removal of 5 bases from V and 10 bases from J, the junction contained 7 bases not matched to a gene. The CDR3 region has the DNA TGTGCCAGCAGCACGCCGGGACTAGCGGGAGCGGAGCAGTTCTTC. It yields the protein CASSTPGLAGAEQFF.

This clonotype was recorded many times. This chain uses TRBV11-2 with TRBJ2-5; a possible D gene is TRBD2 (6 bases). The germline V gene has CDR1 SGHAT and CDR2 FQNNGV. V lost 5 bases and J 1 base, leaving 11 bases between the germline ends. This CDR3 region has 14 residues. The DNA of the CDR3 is TGTGCCAGCAGCCGGGACTGGGGCCAAGAGACCCAGTACTTC. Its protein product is CASSRDWGQETQYF.

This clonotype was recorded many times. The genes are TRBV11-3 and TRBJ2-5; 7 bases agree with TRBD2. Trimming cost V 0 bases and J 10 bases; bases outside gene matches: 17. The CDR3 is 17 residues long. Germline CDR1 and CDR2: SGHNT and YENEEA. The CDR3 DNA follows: TGTGCCAGCAGCTTAGATTCCCGGACTAGTTGCCCCCCCGGCCAGTACTTC. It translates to CASSLDSRTSCPPGQYF.

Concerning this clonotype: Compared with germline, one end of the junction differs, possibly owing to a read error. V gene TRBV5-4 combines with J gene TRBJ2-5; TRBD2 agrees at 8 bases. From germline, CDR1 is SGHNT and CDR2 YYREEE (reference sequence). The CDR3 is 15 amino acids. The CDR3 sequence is CASSLSRGGGETQYF. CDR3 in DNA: TGCGCCAGCAGCCTCTCTCGGGGGGGGGGAGAGACCCAGTACTTC.

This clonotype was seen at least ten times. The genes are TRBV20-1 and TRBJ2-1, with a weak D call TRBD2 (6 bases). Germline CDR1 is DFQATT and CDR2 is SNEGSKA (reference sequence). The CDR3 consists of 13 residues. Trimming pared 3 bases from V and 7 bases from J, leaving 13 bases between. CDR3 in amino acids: CSASRERWNEQFF. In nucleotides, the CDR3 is TGCAGTGCTAGCCGGGAGCGGTGGAATGAGCAGTTCTTC.

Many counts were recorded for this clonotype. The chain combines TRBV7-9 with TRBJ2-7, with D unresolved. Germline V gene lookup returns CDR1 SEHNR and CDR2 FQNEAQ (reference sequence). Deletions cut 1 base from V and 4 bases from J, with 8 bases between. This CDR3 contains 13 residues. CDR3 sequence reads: CASSLEAVYEQYF. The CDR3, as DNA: TGTGCCAGCAGCTTAGAGGCGGTATACGAGCAGTACTTC.

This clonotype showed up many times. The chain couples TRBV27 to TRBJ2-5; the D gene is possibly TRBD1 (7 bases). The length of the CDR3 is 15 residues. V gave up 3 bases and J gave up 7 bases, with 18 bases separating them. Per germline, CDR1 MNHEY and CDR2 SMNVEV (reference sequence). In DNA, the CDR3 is TGTGCCAGCAGTTTGCGGGACAGCCTTGGGGGGACCCAGTACTTC. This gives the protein CASSLRDSLGGTQYF.

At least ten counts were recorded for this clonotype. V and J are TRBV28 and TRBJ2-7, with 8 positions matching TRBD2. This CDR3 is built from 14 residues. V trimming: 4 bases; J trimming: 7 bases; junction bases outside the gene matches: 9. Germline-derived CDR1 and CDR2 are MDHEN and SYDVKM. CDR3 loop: CASSSSAGGLEQYF. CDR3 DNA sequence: TGTGCCAGCAGTTCCTCTGCGGGAGGATTAGAGCAGTACTTC.

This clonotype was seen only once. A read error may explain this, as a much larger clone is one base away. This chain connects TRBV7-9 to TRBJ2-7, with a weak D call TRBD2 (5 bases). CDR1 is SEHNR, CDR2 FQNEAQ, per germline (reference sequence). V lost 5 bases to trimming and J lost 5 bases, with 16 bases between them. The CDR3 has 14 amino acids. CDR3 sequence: CASSPGAGPHEQYF. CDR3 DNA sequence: TGTGCCAGCAGCCCCGGTGCGGGCCCCCACGAGCAGTACTTC.

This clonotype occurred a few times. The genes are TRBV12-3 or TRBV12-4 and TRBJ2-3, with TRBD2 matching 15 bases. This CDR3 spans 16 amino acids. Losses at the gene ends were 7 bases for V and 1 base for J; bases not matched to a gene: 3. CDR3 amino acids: CASTWTSGRGTDTQYF. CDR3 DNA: TGTGCCAGCACCTGGACTAGCGGGAGGGGCACAGATACGCAGTATTTT.

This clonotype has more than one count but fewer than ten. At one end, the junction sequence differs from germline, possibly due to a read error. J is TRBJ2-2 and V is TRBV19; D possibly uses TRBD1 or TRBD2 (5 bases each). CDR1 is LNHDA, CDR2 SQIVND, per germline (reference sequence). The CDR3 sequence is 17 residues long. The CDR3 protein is CASISAWGSSGTGEMFF. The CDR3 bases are TGTGCCAGTATCTCCGCCTGGGGGTCATCGGGCACCGGGGAGATGTTTTTT.

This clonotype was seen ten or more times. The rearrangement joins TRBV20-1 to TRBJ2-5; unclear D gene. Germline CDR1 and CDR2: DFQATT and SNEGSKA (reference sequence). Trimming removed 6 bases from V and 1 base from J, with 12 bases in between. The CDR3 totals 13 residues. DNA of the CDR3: TGCAGTGCCCCGGGCAGAAGCCAAGAGACCCAGTACTTC. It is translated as CSAPGRSQETQYF.

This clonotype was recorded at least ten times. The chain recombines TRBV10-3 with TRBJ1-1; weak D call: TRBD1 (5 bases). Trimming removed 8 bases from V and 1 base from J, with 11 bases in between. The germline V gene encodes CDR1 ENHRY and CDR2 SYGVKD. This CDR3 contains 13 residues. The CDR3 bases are TGTGCCATCGGTACAGGAGCGAACACTGAAGCTTTCTTT. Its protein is CAIGTGANTEAFF.

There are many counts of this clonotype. The CDR3 is CASSTESGPLSYEQYF. The DNA for the CDR3 is TGCGCCAGCAGCACTGAGTCGGGACCGCTCTCCTACGAGCAGTACTTC. J is TRBJ2-7 and V is TRBV5-1, with D perhaps matching TRBD1 or TRBD2 (5 bases each). Germline CDR1 SGHRS, CDR2 YFSETQ. The CDR3 covers 16 residues. Trimming removed 4 bases at V and 0 bases at J, with 17 bases between.

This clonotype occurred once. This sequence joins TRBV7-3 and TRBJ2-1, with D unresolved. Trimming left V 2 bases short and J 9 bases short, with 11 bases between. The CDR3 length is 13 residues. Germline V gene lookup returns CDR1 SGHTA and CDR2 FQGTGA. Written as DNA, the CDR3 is TGTGCCAGCAGCTTACAGAAGGCAAGTGAGCAGTTCTTC. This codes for CASSLQKASEQFF.

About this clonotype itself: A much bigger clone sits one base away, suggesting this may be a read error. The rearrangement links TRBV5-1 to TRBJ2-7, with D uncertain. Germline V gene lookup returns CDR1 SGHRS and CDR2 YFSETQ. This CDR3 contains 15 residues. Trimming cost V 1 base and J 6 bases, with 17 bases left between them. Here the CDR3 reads CASSLTLTPTFEQYF. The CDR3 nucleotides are TGCGCCAGCAGCTTGACTCTGACACCCACCTTCGAGCAGTACTTC.

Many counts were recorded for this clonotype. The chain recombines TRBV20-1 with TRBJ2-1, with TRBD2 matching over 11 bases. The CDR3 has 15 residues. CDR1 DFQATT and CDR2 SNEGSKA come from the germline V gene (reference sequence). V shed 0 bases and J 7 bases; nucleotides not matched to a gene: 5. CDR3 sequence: CSARDWRLAGNEQFF. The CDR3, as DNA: TGCAGTGCTAGAGATTGGAGACTAGCGGGAAATGAGCAGTTCTTC.

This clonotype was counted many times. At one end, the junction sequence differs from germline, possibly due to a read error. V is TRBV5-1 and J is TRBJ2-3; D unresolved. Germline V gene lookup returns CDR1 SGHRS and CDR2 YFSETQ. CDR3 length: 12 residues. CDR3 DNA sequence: TGTGCCAGCAGCTCATCGGCAGATACGCAGTATTTT. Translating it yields CASSSSADTQYF.

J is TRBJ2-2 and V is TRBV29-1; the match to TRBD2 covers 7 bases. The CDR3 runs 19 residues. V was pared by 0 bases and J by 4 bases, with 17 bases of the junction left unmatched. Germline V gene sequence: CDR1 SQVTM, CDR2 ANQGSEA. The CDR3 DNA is TGCAGCGTTGAAGATCCGGCCGCTTCGGGAGGCACATTCACCGGGGAGCTGTTTTTT. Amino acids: CSVEDPAASGGTFTGELFF.

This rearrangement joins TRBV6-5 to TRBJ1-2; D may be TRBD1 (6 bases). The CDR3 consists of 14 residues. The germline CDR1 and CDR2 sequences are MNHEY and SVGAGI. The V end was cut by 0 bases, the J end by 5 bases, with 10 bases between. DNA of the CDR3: TGTGCCAGCAGTTACTCCCGGGGGCCGTATGGCTACACCTTC. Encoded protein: CASSYSRGPYGYTF.

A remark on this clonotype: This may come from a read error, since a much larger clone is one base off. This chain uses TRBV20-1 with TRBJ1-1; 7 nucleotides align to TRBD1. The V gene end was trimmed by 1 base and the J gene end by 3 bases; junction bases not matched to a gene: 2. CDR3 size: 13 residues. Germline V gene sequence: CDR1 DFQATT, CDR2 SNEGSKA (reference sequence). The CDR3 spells CSARGDSDTEAFF. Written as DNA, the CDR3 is TGCAGTGCTAGAGGGGACAGTGACACTGAAGCTTTCTTT.

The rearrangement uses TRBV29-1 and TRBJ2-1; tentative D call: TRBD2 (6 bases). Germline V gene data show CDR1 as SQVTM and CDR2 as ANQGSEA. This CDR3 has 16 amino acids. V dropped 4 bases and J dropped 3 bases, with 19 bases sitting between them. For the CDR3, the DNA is TGCAGCGTTGTCCTACTAGGCGGGATACTCTACAATGAGCAGTTCTTC. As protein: CSVVLLGGILYNEQFF.

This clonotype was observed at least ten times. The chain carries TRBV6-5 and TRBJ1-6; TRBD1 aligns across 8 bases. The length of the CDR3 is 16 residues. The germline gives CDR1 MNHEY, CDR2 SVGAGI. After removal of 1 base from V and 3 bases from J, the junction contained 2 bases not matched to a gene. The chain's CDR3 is CASSYWGTGYNSPLHF. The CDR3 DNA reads TGTGCCAGCAGTTACTGGGGGACAGGCTATAATTCACCCCTCCACTTT.

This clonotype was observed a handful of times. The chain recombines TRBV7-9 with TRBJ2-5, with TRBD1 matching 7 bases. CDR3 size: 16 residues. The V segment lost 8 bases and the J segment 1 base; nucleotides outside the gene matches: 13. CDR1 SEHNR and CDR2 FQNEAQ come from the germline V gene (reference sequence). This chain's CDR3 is CASGPRTGPSQETQYF. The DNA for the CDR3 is TGTGCCAGCGGCCCCAGGACAGGTCCCTCCCAAGAGACCCAGTACTTC. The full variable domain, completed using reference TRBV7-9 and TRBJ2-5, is DTGVSQNPRHKITKRGQNVTFRCDPISEHNRLYWYRQTLGQGPEFLTYFQNEAQLEKSRLLSDRFSAERPKGSFSTLEIQRTEQGDSAMYLCASGPRTGPSQETQYFGPGTRLLVL.